This T cell receptor (beta chain) was recovered during a study of vaccination and CD4 T cells after COVID-19. Study context: Control cultures used a CEFX viral epitope pool, an HIV-1 Nef peptide pool, or no peptide.

Cultured CD4+ T cells had their DNA profiled by the Oncomine TCR Beta short-read assay. A single record per CDR3 protein comes from TCRdb applying MiXCR to the PCR reads. The data hold approximately 15,000 distinct CDR3 sequences, with roughly 43% observed a single time. Note on this clonotype: Its matching antigen is unknown.

The treatment was: roughly ten-day PBMC culture with coronavirus spike peptide pools or control peptides (ViraFEST assay). The CDR3 covers 11 residues. CDR1 MDHEN and CDR2 SYDVKM come from the germline V gene. The J segment lost 12 bases and the V segment lost 4 bases, leaving 5 bases of the junction unmatched. The chain has TRBV28 and TRBJ1-2; 7 nucleotides align to TRBD1. This receptor was identified in a human donor who had recovered from COVID-19. Specimen: CD4+ T cells from blood, cultured in vitro, collected before SARS-CoV-2 vaccination. The CDR3 sequence is CASSSTGVDTF. In DNA, the CDR3 is TGTGCCAGCAGTTCTACAGGGGTTGACACCTTC.